This T cell receptor beta chain is from a study of blood T cell repertoires in COVID-19. Germline CDR1 and CDR2: SGDLS and YYNGEE. CDR3 length: 16 amino acids. V was clipped by 3 bases and J by 2 bases; unmatched bases: 7. TCRdb keeps only in-frame clones here, not all; method: immunoSEQ multiplex PCR. The sample holds 150,000 to 200,000 clones; about four fifths are singletons and the top ten take under 10%. The sequenced sample consisted of peripheral blood. The TCR was taken from a woman in her 70s with COVID-19, enrolled during active disease. This chain links TRBV9 with TRBJ2-3, with 9 positions matching TRBD2. The CDR3 DNA reads TGTGCCAGCAGCGCAGACGCGGGAGGGGACACAGATACGCAGTATTTT. Translating it yields CASSADAGGDTDTQYF.